A single sample is the source of the 20 T cell receptor beta chains below, sequenced in a study of human T cells and chemical hapten exposure. TCRdb redid the calling of the RACE reads with MiXCR, one entry per CDR3 protein. The table lists 150,000 to 200,000 distinct CDR3 sequences, about 15% of them singletons. Time point defined: patch test 1, 2 weeks after DPC sensitization. Sample treatment: therapeutic diphenylcyclopropenone sensitization with weekly scalp DPC. The sequencing used whole blood, collected in connection with sensitization to the hapten diphenylcyclopropenone (DPC). These receptors all come from a woman aged 25 to 39 with alopecia areata. Some clones in this sample may be carry-over from other donors' samples.

The chain carries TRBV7-8 and TRBJ2-7; no reliable D call. V lost 5 bases and J 3 bases, leaving 8 bases between the germline ends. This CDR3 spans 12 amino acids. Germline V CDR1 and CDR2: SGHVS, FQNEAQ. The CDR3: CASSILGYEQYF. CDR3 coding DNA: TGTGCCAGCAGCATCCTGGGCTACGAGCAGTACTTC.

In its sample, this clonotype was seen many times. The V call is TRBV28, the J call TRBJ2-1; tentative D call: TRBD2 (6 bases). Germline CDR1 and CDR2: MDHEN and SYDVKM. The CDR3 runs to 16 residues. Trimming removed 9 bases from V and 0 bases from J, with 18 bases in between. This chain's CDR3 is CARHPGLEPSYNEQFF. CDR3 bases: TGTGCCAGACATCCGGGACTGGAACCCTCCTACAATGAGCAGTTCTTC. The whole variable domain, filled in from reference TRBV28 and TRBJ2-1, reads DVKVTQSSRYLVKRTGEKVFLECVQDMDHENMFWYRQDPGLGLRLIYFSYDVKMKEKGDIPEGYSVSREKKERFSLILESASTNQTSMYLCARHPGLEPSYNEQFFGPGTRLTVL.

V usage is TRBV28 and J usage is TRBJ2-2; D remains unclear. V dropped 8 bases and J dropped 5 bases, with 12 bases sitting between them. The CDR3 runs to 13 residues. The germline gives CDR1 MDHEN, CDR2 SYDVKM. In DNA form, the CDR3 reads TGTGCCAGCCACCCTCAATGGACCGGGGAGCTGTTTTTT. It encodes CASHPQWTGELFF.

The chain has TRBV28 and TRBJ2-7; perhaps D is TRBD1 or TRBD2 (5 bases each). The V end was cut by 3 bases, the J end by 3 bases, with 12 bases between. Germline CDR1 and CDR2: MDHEN and SYDVKM. The CDR3 spans 14 residues. In DNA form, the CDR3 reads TGTGCCAGCAGTTTGAGGGACGGTCGCTACGAGCAGTACTTC. It is translated as CASSLRDGRYEQYF. Full variable domain (rest looked up from reference TRBV28 and TRBJ2-7): DVKVTQSSRYLVKRTGEKVFLECVQDMDHENMFWYRQDPGLGLRLIYFSYDVKMKEKGDIPEGYSVSREKKERFSLILESASTNQTSMYLCASSLRDGRYEQYFGPGTRLTVT.

The chain carries TRBV29-1 and TRBJ1-3, with 9 bases fitting TRBD1. From germline, CDR1 is SQVTM and CDR2 ANQGSEA. V lost 7 bases to trimming and J lost 4 bases; unmatched junction nucleotides: 5. This CDR3 is 13 amino acids long. CDR3 DNA: TGCAGCGCGAGGACAGGGGCCGGAAACACCATATATTTT. This encodes CSARTGAGNTIYF.

This clonotype was seen many times. This chain uses TRBV3-1 with TRBJ1-1; the match to TRBD1 covers 10 bases. The V and J ends lost 3 bases and 4 bases, in that order; junction bases with no gene match: 8. Germline CDR1 LGHDT, CDR2 YNNKEL (reference sequence). The CDR3 spans 16 residues. The CDR3 DNA reads TGTGCCAGCAGCCACGGGACAGGGGAAAGGGGCACTGAAGCTTTCTTT. Translated: CASSHGTGERGTEAFF.

This clonotype was observed a few times. The gene calls are TRBV6-2 or TRBV6-3 and TRBJ2-7; TRBD1 might be the D (5 bases). In germline, CDR1 is MNHEY, CDR2 SVGEGT. Trimming removed 2 bases at V and 6 bases at J, with 11 bases between. The CDR3 consists of 13 residues. The CDR3 DNA reads TGTGCCAGCAGTTACGGGTTCAGGGCCGAGCAGTACTTC. Its protein product is CASSYGFRAEQYF.

This clonotype appeared a few times. This sequence joins TRBV7-2 and TRBJ2-1; D remains ambiguous. V was clipped by 5 bases and J by 0 bases, with 14 bases between them. The germline V gene encodes CDR1 SGHTA and CDR2 FQGNSA. The CDR3 is made up of 16 amino acids. The CDR3, as DNA: TGTGCCAGCAGCCCCCGGGCGACCGCCTCCTACAATGAGCAGTTCTTC. The encoded protein is CASSPRATASYNEQFF.

The J gene is TRBJ2-7, the V gene TRBV6-4; 13 bases align to TRBD2. Trimming at V came to 2 bases and at J to 4 bases, leaving 2 bases not matched to a gene. The CDR3 consists of 15 residues. Germline-derived CDR1 and CDR2 are MRHNA and SNTAGT. The CDR3 protein is CASSDRLAGGYEQYF. The CDR3 coding sequence is TGTGCCAGCAGTGACAGACTAGCGGGAGGATACGAGCAGTACTTC.

This clonotype showed up just a few times. The chain has TRBV4-3 and TRBJ1-1, with D possibly being TRBD1 (6 bases). The CDR3 is 15 amino acids. CDR1 and CDR2 (germline): LGHNA, YSLEER. V shed 3 bases and J shed 1 base, with 12 bases lying between them. CDR3 sequence reads: CASSQDRFANTEAFF. DNA of the CDR3: TGCGCCAGCAGCCAGGACAGATTTGCGAACACTGAAGCTTTCTTT.

This clonotype was seen ten or more times. The rearrangement uses TRBV5-1 and TRBJ1-1; 7 nucleotides match TRBD1. This CDR3 is 15 amino acids long. Germline values: CDR1 SGHRS, CDR2 YFSETQ. With V trimmed by 4 bases and J by 3 bases, 9 bases remained unmatched. The CDR3 spells CASSLQGTADTEAFF. The CDR3 DNA reads as TGCGCCAGCAGCCTACAGGGGACCGCGGACACTGAAGCTTTCTTT.

The chain carries TRBV4-3 and TRBJ2-3, with 10 bases aligning to TRBD2. The germline V gene has CDR1 LGHNA and CDR2 YSLEER. V shed 0 bases and J 4 bases; nucleotides not matched to a gene: 1. The CDR3 is 15 residues long. The CDR3 bases are TGCGCCAGCAGCCAAGAAGCGGGAGGGGCAGATACGCAGTATTTT. Translation gives CASSQEAGGADTQYF.

This clonotype showed up just a few times. This sequence joins TRBV30 and TRBJ1-1; no clear D gene. V was pared by 0 bases and J by 2 bases, with 10 bases between. Germline CDR1 GTSNPN, CDR2 SVGIG (reference sequence). CDR3 length equals 14 residues. CDR3 DNA sequence: TGTGCCTGGAGTGTAATCTCGGGAAACACTGAAGCTTTCTTT. Translation: CAWSVISGNTEAFF.

This clonotype came up a few times. The chain has TRBV29-1 and TRBJ2-7; 8 nucleotides match TRBD1. CDR1 SQVTM and CDR2 ANQGSEA come from the germline V gene. The CDR3 is made up of 13 amino acids. V lost 4 bases, J lost 3 bases, and 5 bases stayed unmatched. The CDR3 sequence: CSVGRTGIYEQYF. The CDR3 DNA is TGCAGCGTTGGTCGGACAGGGATCTACGAGCAGTACTTC.

This clonotype was detected a few times. CDR3 nucleotide sequence: TGTGCCAGCACTCCGGACTCAGACCCCACCTACGAGCAGTACTTC. Protein sequence: CASTPDSDPTYEQYF. The V and J genes are TRBV6-1 and TRBJ2-7, with D possibly being TRBD2 (5 bases). This CDR3 region has 15 residues. Germline values: CDR1 MNHNS, CDR2 SASEGT. Trimming shortened V by 7 bases and J by 2 bases, and 18 bases separated the two germline ends.

Worth noting for this clonotype: A junction boundary mismatches the germline segment, possibly from a read error. This rearrangement joins TRBV19 to TRBJ2-2; 8 nucleotides agree with TRBD1. The CDR3 runs 16 residues. Germline V gene data show CDR1 as LNHDA and CDR2 as SQIVND (reference sequence). The CDR3 here is CAGRPPGQVSAGELFF. For the CDR3, the DNA is TGTGCCGGTAGGCCCCCGGGACAGGTGTCCGCCGGGGAGCTGTTTTTT.

This clonotype turned up a few times. J is TRBJ2-7 and V is TRBV5-8; a weak D match, TRBD2 (5 bases). Germline CDR1 is SGHTS and CDR2 is YDEGEE. This CDR3 has 15 residues. Trimming cost V 0 bases and J 1 base, with 11 bases left between them. CDR3 bases: TGTGCCAGCAGCTTGGTCGGGGTCCATTCCTACGAGCAGTACTTC. It codes for CASSLVGVHSYEQYF.

CDR3 nucleotide sequence: TGTGCCAGCCGGTCGACAGGGGGGGACGAGCAGTACTTC. This sequence encodes CASRSTGGDEQYF. The chain employs TRBV18 and TRBJ2-7; TRBD1 matches at 9 bases. Germline CDR1 reads KGHSH; CDR2 reads LQKENI. This CDR3 comprises 13 residues. V lost 8 bases to trimming and J lost 5 bases; unmatched junction nucleotides: 7.

This chain links TRBV5-4 with TRBJ2-3, with D unresolved. The CDR3 runs to 12 residues. CDR1 is SGHNT, CDR2 YYREEE, per germline (reference sequence). Trimming shortened V by 4 bases and J by 6 bases, and 9 bases separated the two germline ends. Here the CDR3 reads CASSPLGDTQYF. The CDR3 DNA reads TGTGCCAGCAGCCCCCTGGGGGATACGCAGTATTTT. Complete variable domain (other parts from reference TRBV5-4 and TRBJ2-3): ETGVTQSPTHLIKTRGQQVTLRCSSQSGHNTVSWYQQALGQGPQFIFQYYREEENGRGNFPPRFSGLQFPNYSSELNVNALELDDSALYLCASSPLGDTQYFGPGTRLTVL.

J is TRBJ2-7 and V is TRBV27; the D gene is possibly TRBD1 (6 bases). The germline V gene encodes CDR1 MNHEY and CDR2 SMNVEV (reference sequence). The CDR3 consists of 13 residues. Trimming shortened V by 10 bases and J by 1 base, and 14 bases separated the two germline ends. The CDR3 protein is CATRDTPSYEQYF. CDR3 nucleotide sequence: TGTGCCACCCGGGACACTCCTTCCTACGAGCAGTACTTC.